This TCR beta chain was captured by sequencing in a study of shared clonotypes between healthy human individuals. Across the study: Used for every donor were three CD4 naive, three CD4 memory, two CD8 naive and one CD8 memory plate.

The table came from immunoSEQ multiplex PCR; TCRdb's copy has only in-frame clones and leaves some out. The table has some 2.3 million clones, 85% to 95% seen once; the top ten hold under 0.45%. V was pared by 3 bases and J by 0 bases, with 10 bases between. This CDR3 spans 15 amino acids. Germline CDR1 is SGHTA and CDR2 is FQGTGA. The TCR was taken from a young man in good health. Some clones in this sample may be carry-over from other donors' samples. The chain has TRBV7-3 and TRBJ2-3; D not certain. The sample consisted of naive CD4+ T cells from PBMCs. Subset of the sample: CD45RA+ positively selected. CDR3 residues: CASSFSSLSTDTQYF. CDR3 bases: TGTGCCAGCAGCTTCTCTTCGCTTAGCACAGATACGCAGTATTTT.